Below, 19 T cell receptor beta chains from the same sample are listed, as sequenced in a study of OX40 agonist ivuxolimab in advanced cancers. Sequencing was performed with immunoSEQ multiplex PCR; in TCRdb, only in-frame clones are kept and a portion is missing. This table holds approximately 90,000 clones, about 90% found once. The sample in question was CD4+ or CD8+ T cells sorted from blood, obtained in a trial of the OX40 agonist ivuxolimab. Receptor source: an adult with an advanced solid tumor such as melanoma, head and neck, liver or kidney cancer.

The gene calls are TRBV27 and TRBJ2-3, with 8 bases that match TRBD1. This CDR3 has 17 residues. V shed 1 base and J 4 bases; nucleotides not matched to a gene: 10. Germline V CDR1 and CDR2: MNHEY, SMNVEV (reference sequence). CDR3 amino acids: CASSLYDPGGRSDTQYF. The CDR3 DNA is TGTGCCAGCAGTTTATACGACCCAGGGGGCCGATCAGATACGCAGTATTTT.

This rearrangement joins TRBV6-5 to TRBJ1-5, with D unclear. Germline lookup yields CDR1 MNHEY and CDR2 SVGAGI. V lost 5 bases, J lost 5 bases, and 13 bases lay in between. The CDR3 spans 14 residues. CDR3 amino acids: CASSNPGPYQPQHF. The DNA for the CDR3 is TGTGCCAGCAGTAACCCCGGGCCCTATCAGCCCCAGCATTTT.

The rearrangement uses TRBV27 and TRBJ2-7; TRBD2 aligns across 10 bases. Unmatched junction bases numbered 4, after V lost 4 bases and J lost 1 base. This CDR3 contains 15 residues. CDR1 is MNHEY and CDR2 is SMNVEV in the germline V gene (reference sequence). The CDR3 nucleotides read TGTGCCAGCAGTTCTCGTAGCGGGGGGTCCTACGAGCAGTACTTC. Its protein product is CASSSRSGGSYEQYF.

This clone was detected only once. The chain is built from TRBV6-1 and TRBJ1-1; maybe TRBD1 (5 bases). V gave up 6 bases and J gave up 2 bases, with 16 bases separating them. CDR1 and CDR2 from the germline V gene are MNHNS and SASEGT. CDR3 length: 15 amino acids. Here the CDR3 DNA reads TGTGCCAGCAGCTCGGGACGGACTATAAACACTGAAGCTTTCTTT. As protein: CASSSGRTINTEAFF.

This clone was counted a single time. The chain carries TRBV27 and TRBJ2-1; no reliable D call. Deletions cut 3 bases from V and 7 bases from J, with 10 bases between. Germline-derived CDR1 and CDR2 are MNHEY and SMNVEV (reference sequence). The CDR3 consists of 13 residues. DNA of the CDR3: TGTGCCAGCAGTTTTTCCAGCCGAAATGAGCAGTTCTTC. Translation gives CASSFSSRNEQFF.

The chain links TRBV7-9 to TRBJ1-3; D is unclear. The CDR3 totals 14 residues. Trimming took off 5 bases at V and 0 bases at J, with 8 bases between the two ends. Looked up from germline, CDR1 is SEHNR and CDR2 is FQNEAQ (reference sequence). The CDR3 DNA sequence: TGTGCCAGCAGCGGAAGAATCTCTGGAAACACCATATATTTT. Its translation: CASSGRISGNTIYF.

The chain uses TRBV6-5 and TRBJ1-6; D remains unclear. V was cut by 11 bases and J by 5 bases, with 16 bases left in between. This CDR3 has 14 residues. The V gene's germline CDR1 is MNHEY and CDR2 SVGAGI. This CDR3 is CAGPRGGHNSPLHF. CDR3 in DNA: TGTGCCGGACCACGGGGAGGACATAATTCACCCCTCCACTTT.

This clone occurred once. The V gene is TRBV7-9, the J gene TRBJ1-6, with 10 bases fitting TRBD1. Germline CDR1 SEHNR, CDR2 FQNEAQ (reference sequence). CDR3 length: 14 amino acids. With 3 bases clipped from V and 8 bases from J, the junction kept 1 base outside the gene matches. CDR3 protein: CASSLTGGDSPLHF. The DNA of the CDR3 is TGTGCCAGCAGCTTGACAGGGGGCGATTCACCCCTCCACTTT.

This chain connects TRBV7-3 to TRBJ2-7, with D unresolved. This CDR3 is 13 amino acids long. The V gene's germline CDR1 is SGHTA and CDR2 FQGTGA. Trimming removed 1 base at V and 0 bases at J, with 4 bases between. The CDR3 protein is CASSLNPSYEQYF. The CDR3 DNA reads TGTGCCAGCAGCTTAAATCCCTCCTACGAGCAGTACTTC.

The table lists this clone with a count of one. The DNA for the CDR3 is TGTGCCAGCAGCGCCCCCATGCCGGGACAGCTCTACGAGCAGTACTTC. Its protein product is CASSAPMPGQLYEQYF. This chain links TRBV13 with TRBJ2-7, with 7 bases that match TRBD1. This CDR3 has 16 amino acids. The germline CDR1 and CDR2 sequences are PRHDT and FYEKMQ (reference sequence). The V segment lost 5 bases and the J segment 3 bases; nucleotides outside the gene matches: 13.

V and J are TRBV13 and TRBJ2-1, with 7 bases fitting TRBD2. Germline-derived CDR1 and CDR2 are PRHDT and FYEKMQ (reference sequence). Trimming at V came to 2 bases and at J to 0 bases, leaving 16 bases not matched to a gene. The CDR3 has 20 amino acids. The CDR3 nucleotides read TGTGCCAGCAGCTTAAATTCGGCGGGAGTCGCGGTTTACTCCTACAATGAGCAGTTCTTC. Its protein is CASSLNSAGVAVYSYNEQFF.

The V and J genes are TRBV7-6 and TRBJ2-3; D gene uncertain. The CDR3 runs to 16 residues. V lost 0 bases and J lost 3, with 13 bases in between. CDR1 SGHVS and CDR2 FNYEAQ come from the germline V gene. CDR3 amino acids: CASSLALGIDTDTQYF. For the CDR3, the DNA is TGTGCCAGCAGCTTAGCGCTCGGCATTGATACAGATACGCAGTATTTT.

The CDR3 protein is CASSVFREGQPQHF. Here the CDR3 DNA reads TGTGCCAGCAGCGTATTCAGGGAAGGTCAGCCCCAGCATTTT. This chain uses TRBV9 with TRBJ1-5, with D perhaps TRBD1 (5 bases). The germline V and J ends were trimmed by 1 base and 6 bases, with 11 bases remaining between them. The CDR3 contains 14 residues. Germline CDR1 reads SGDLS; CDR2 reads YYNGEE.

The gene calls are TRBV30 and TRBJ1-4, with D hard to call. This CDR3 comprises 12 residues. Germline V gene data show CDR1 as GTSNPN and CDR2 as SVGIG (reference sequence). V lost 5 bases to trimming and J lost 7 bases, with 11 bases between them. The CDR3 region is CAWGGGGEKLFF. Here the CDR3 DNA reads TGTGCCTGGGGCGGAGGAGGTGAAAAACTGTTTTTT. Full variable domain (missing parts from reference TRBV30 and TRBJ1-4): SQTIHQWPATLVQPVGSPLSLECTVEGTSNPNLYWYRQAAGRGLQLLFYSVGIGQISSEVPQNLSASRPQDRQFILSSKKLLLSDSGFYLCAWGGGGEKLFFGSGTQLSVL.

The chain is built from TRBV15 and TRBJ1-4; 9 bases line up with TRBD1. The CDR3 has 16 residues. Germline values: CDR1 LNHNV, CDR2 YYDKDF (reference sequence). Trimming at V came to 0 bases and at J to 8 bases, leaving 7 bases not matched to a gene. This chain's CDR3 is CATSRDSRTGDEKLFF. The DNA for the CDR3 is TGTGCCACCAGCAGAGATTCGAGGACAGGGGACGAAAAACTGTTTTTT.

This chain links TRBV5-1 with TRBJ2-3; 9 nucleotides line up with TRBD2. The V segment lost 0 bases and the J segment 3 bases; nucleotides outside the gene matches: 5. CDR1 is SGHRS and CDR2 is YFSETQ in the germline V gene. CDR3 length: 16 amino acids. This chain's CDR3 is CASSLGWREGTDTQYF. For the CDR3, the DNA is TGCGCCAGCAGCTTGGGATGGCGGGAGGGGACAGATACGCAGTATTTT.

The J gene is TRBJ2-3, the V gene TRBV10-2, with D possibly matching TRBD1 (6 bases). This CDR3 has 15 residues. Trimming removed 9 bases at V and 0 bases at J, with 16 bases between. Germline CDR1 reads WSHSY; CDR2 reads SAAADI. CDR3 bases: TGCGCCAGTTCTCCTGGGACATATAGCACAGATACGCAGTATTTT. Translation: CASSPGTYSTDTQYF.

The V gene is TRBV4-1, the J gene TRBJ2-7, with D unresolved. The V and J ends lost 1 base and 2 bases respectively, with 6 bases between them. In germline, CDR1 is MGHRA, CDR2 YSYEKL. CDR3 length: 13 residues. The CDR3 sequence: CASSQGIAYEQYF. CDR3 DNA sequence: TGCGCCAGCAGCCAAGGTATAGCCTACGAGCAGTACTTC.

This chain connects TRBV18 to TRBJ1-2; 9 positions match TRBD1. The V and J ends lost 6 bases and 6 bases, in that order; junction bases with no gene match: 11. The CDR3 is 15 residues long. Germline V gives CDR1 KGHSH, CDR2 LQKENI. CDR3 protein: CASSPKDRGINGYTF. For the CDR3, the DNA is TGTGCCAGCTCGCCCAAAGACAGGGGGATTAATGGCTACACCTTC.